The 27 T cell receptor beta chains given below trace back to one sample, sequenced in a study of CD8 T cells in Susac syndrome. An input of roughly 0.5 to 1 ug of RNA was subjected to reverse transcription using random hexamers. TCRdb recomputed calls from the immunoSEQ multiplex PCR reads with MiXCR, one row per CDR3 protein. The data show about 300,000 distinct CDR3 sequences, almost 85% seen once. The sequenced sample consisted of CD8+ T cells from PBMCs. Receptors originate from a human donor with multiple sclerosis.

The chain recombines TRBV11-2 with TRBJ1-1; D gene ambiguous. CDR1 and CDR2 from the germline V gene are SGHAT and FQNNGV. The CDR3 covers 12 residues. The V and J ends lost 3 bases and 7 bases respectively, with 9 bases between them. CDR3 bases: TGTGCCAGCAGCTTGTTTGGCGGTGAAGCTTTCTTT. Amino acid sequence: CASSLFGGEAFF.

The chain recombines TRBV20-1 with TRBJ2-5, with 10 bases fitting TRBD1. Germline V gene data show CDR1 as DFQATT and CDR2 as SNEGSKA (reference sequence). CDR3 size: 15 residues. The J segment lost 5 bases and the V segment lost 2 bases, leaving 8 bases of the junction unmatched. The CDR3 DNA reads TGCAGTGCTAGACGGGGACAGGGGTTCGGGGAGACCCAGTACTTC. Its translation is CSARRGQGFGETQYF.

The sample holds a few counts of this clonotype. The CDR3 DNA follows: TGTGCCAGCAGCCCCGGAGGGTCCGACACTGAAGCTTTCTTT. Protein sequence: CASSPGGSDTEAFF. The chain is built from TRBV7-3 and TRBJ1-1, with D uncertain. With 5 bases removed from V and 3 bases from J, the gap between germline ends came to 13 bases. The germline V gene encodes CDR1 SGHTA and CDR2 FQGTGA. This CDR3 region has 14 residues.

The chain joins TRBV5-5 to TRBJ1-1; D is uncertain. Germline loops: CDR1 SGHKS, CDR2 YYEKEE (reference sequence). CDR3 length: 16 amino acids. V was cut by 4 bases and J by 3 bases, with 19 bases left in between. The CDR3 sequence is CASSHQDPGPDTEAFF. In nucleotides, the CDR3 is TGTGCCAGCAGCCACCAGGACCCCGGGCCGGACACTGAAGCTTTCTTT.

The CDR3 region is CASREPPHRAPYEQYF. In DNA form, the CDR3 reads TGTGCCAGCAGGGAGCCCCCCCACAGGGCCCCCTACGAGCAGTACTTC. The chain recombines TRBV2 with TRBJ2-7; weak D call: TRBD1 (6 bases). This CDR3 contains 16 residues. V shed 6 bases and J shed 2 bases, with 20 bases lying between them. CDR1 and CDR2 (germline): SNHLY, FYNNEI.

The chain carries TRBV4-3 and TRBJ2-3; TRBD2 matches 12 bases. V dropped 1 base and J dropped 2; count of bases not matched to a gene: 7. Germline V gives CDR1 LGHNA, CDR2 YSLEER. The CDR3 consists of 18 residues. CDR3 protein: CASSQGLAGAFPTDTQYF. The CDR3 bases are TGCGCCAGCAGCCAAGGACTAGCGGGGGCTTTTCCCACAGATACGCAGTATTTT.

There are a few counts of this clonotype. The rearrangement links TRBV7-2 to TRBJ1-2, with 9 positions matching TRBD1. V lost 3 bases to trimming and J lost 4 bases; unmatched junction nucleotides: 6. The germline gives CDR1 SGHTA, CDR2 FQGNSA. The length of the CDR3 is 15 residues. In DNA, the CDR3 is TGTGCCAGCAGCTTTGGACAGGGGAGAAGCTATGGCTACACCTTC. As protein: CASSFGQGRSYGYTF.

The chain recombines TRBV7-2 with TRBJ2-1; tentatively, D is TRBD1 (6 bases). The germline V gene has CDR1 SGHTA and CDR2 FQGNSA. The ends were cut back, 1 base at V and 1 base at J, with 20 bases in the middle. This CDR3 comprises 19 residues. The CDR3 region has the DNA TGTGCCAGCAGCTTAGGGGTACCCACAGGGTTACTTTCCTACAATGAGCAGTTCTTC. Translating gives CASSLGVPTGLLSYNEQFF.

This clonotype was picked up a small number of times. CDR3 loop: CASSLEIGGRAFF. The CDR3 region has the DNA TGTGCCAGCAGCTTAGAAATCGGGGGGCGAGCTTTCTTT. The chain employs TRBV7-6 and TRBJ1-1; D may be TRBD1 (6 bases). Per the germline V gene, CDR1 is SGHVS and CDR2 is FNYEAQ. The CDR3 sequence is 13 residues long. The V gene lost 1 base and the J gene lost 10 bases, with 13 bases spanning the gap.

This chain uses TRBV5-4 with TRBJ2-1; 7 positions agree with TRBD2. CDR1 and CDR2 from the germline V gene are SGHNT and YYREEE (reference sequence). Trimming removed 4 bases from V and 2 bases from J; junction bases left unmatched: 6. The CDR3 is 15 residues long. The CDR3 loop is CASSPIAGAYNEQFF. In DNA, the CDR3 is TGTGCCAGCAGCCCTATAGCGGGTGCCTACAATGAGCAGTTCTTC.

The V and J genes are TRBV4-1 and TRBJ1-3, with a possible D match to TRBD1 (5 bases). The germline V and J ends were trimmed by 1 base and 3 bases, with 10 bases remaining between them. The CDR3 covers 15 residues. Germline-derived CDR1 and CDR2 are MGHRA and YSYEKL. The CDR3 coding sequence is TGCGCCAGCAGCCAAGGGCAGGGCGGTGGAAACACCATATATTTT. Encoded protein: CASSQGQGGGNTIYF.

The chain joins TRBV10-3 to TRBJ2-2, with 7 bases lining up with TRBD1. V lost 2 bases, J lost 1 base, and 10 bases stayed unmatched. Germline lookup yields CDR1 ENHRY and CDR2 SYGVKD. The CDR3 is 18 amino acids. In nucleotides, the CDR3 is TGTGCCATCAGTGAGGGGAACAGGGGCCTACTGAACACCGGGGAGCTGTTTTTT. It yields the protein CAISEGNRGLLNTGELFF.

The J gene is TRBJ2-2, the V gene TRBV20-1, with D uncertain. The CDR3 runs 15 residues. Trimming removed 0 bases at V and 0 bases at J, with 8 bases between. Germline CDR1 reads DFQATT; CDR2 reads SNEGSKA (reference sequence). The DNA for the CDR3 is TGCAGTGCTAGAGAACTTGCAGCGAACACCGGGGAGCTGTTTTTT. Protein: CSARELAANTGELFF.

CDR3 in amino acids: CASSGYAGLNGAFF. CDR3 bases: TGTGCCAGCTCCGGCTACGCAGGCTTAAATGGAGCTTTCTTT. The rearrangement links TRBV12-3 or TRBV12-4 to TRBJ1-1; no firm D call. The CDR3 sequence is 14 residues long. V lost 8 bases to trimming and J lost 10 bases, with 23 bases between them.

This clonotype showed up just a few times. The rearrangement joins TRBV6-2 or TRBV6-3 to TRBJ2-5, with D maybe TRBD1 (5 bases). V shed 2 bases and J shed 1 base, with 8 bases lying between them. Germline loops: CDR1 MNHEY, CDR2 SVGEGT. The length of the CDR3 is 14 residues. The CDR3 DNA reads TGTGCCAGCAGTTACAGGACACCCCAAGAGACCCAGTACTTC. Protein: CASSYRTPQETQYF.

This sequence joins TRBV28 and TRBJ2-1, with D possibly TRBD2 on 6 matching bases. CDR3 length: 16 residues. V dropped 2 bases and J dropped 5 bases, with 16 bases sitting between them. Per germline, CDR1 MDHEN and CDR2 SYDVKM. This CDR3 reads CASSLIIGGKDNEQFF. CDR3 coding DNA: TGTGCCAGCAGTTTAATTATAGGCGGGAAGGACAATGAGCAGTTCTTC.

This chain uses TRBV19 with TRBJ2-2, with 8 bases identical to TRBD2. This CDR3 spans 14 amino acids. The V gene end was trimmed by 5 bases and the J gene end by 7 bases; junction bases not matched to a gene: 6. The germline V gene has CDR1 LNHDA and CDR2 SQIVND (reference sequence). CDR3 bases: TGTGCCAGTAGTGCGGGACTAGGGGGCGGGGAGCTGTTTTTT. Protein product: CASSAGLGGGELFF.

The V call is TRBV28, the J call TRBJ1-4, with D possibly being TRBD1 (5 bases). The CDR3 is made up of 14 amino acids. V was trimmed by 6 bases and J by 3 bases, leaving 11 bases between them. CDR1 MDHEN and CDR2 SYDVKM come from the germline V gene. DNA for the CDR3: TGTGCCAGCAGATCGACAGCCCCTAATGAAAAACTGTTTTTT. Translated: CASRSTAPNEKLFF.

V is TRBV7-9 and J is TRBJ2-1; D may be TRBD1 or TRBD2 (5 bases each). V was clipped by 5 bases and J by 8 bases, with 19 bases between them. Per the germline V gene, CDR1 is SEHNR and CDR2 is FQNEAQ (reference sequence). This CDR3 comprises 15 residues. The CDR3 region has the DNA TGTGCCAGCAGCCCACCGGGACCAGCTACCGATGAGCAGTTCTTC. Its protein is CASSPPGPATDEQFF.

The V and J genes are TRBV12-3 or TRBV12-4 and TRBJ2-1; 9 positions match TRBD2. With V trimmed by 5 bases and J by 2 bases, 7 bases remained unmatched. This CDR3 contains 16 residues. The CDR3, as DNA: TGTGCCAGCAGTCCCCACCTAGCGGGGACCTACAATGAGCAGTTCTTC. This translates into CASSPHLAGTYNEQFF.

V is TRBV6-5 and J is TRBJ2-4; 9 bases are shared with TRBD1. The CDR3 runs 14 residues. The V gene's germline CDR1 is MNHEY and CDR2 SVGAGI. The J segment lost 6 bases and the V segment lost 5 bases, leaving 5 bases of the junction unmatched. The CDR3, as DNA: TGTGCCAGCAGTGAGACAGGGGGTGGAAACATTCAGTACTTC. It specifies CASSETGGGNIQYF.

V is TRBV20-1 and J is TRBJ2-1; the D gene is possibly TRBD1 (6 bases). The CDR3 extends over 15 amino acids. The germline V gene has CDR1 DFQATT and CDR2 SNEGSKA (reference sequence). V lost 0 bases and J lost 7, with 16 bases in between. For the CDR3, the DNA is TGCAGTGCTAGAGATGTACAGGGATTTTGGAATGAGCAGTTCTTC. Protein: CSARDVQGFWNEQFF.

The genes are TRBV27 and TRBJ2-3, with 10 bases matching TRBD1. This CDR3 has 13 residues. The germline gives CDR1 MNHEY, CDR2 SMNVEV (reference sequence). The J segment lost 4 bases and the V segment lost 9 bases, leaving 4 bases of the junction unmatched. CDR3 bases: TGTGCCAGTCGACAGGGGGCCTCAGATACGCAGTATTTT. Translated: CASRQGASDTQYF.

For the CDR3, the DNA is TGTGCCAGCAGCGCCTCCCAGGCCAACGTCCTGACTTTC. It yields the protein CASSASQANVLTF. The chain couples TRBV9 to TRBJ2-6; no clear D. The CDR3 is 13 residues long. Germline CDR1 and CDR2: SGDLS and YYNGEE. The germline V and J ends were trimmed by 3 bases and 6 bases, with 7 bases remaining between them.

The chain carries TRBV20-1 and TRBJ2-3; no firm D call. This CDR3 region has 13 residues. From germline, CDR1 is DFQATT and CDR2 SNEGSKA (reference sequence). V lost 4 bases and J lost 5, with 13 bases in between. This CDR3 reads CSATFGFGDTQYF. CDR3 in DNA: TGCAGTGCTACCTTTGGGTTTGGAGATACGCAGTATTTT.

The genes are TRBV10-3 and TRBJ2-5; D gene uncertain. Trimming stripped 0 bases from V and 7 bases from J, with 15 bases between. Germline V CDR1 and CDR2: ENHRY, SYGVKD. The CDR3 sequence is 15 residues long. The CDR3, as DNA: TGTGCCATCAGTGAGTCCTCGGCCCCCATCGGGACCCAGTACTTC. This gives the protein CAISESSAPIGTQYF.

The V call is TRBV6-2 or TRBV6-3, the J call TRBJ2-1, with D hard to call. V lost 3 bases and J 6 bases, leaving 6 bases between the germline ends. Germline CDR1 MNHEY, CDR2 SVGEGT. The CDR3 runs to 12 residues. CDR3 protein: CASSYASNEQFF. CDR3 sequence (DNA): TGTGCCAGCAGTTATGCCAGCAATGAGCAGTTCTTC.